Listed below are T cell receptor beta chains from one sample, sequenced in a study of neurological immune-mediated disorders. TCRdb called the 5' RACE reads again in MiXCR, with one record for every CDR3 protein. The sample holds 90,000 to 100,000 distinct CDR3 sequences; roughly 4% are singletons and the top ten take around 6%. The sequencing input was PBMCs. Source of these receptors: a woman between 18 and 30 years old with multiple sclerosis. Each CDR3 is given with its conserved first and last residue. The D gene is left open where the match is weak. Each size is once, few, many or a size class.

clone_size: many
v_call: TRBV20-1
j_call: TRBJ2-7
d_call: TRBD2
cdr3_nt: TGCAGTGCCGCGGGACTAGTCTCCTACGAGCAGTACTTC
cdr3_aa: CSAAGLVSYEQYF

clone_size: many
v_call: TRBV5-1
j_call: TRBJ2-7
d_call: TRBD2
cdr3_nt: TGCGCCAGCAGCTTGCGAGCGGGGGACTCCTACGAGCAGTACTTC
cdr3_aa: CASSLRAGDSYEQYF

clone_size: many
v_call: TRBV7-9
j_call: TRBJ1-5
d_call: .
cdr3_nt: TGTGCCAGCAGCTTAGAATTTGGGCAGCCCCAGCATTTT
cdr3_aa: CASSLEFGQPQHF

clone_size: many
v_call: TRBV27
j_call: TRBJ2-1
d_call: TRBD2
cdr3_nt: TGTGCCAGCAGCGGGAGGTCCAGTGAGCAGTTCTTC
cdr3_aa: CASSGRSSEQFF

clone_size: many
v_call: TRBV7-9
j_call: TRBJ2-7
d_call: .
cdr3_nt: TGTGCCAGCAGCCACTGGACAGACTCCTACGAGCAGTACTTC
cdr3_aa: CASSHWTDSYEQYF

clone_size: few
v_call: TRBV7-2
j_call: TRBJ2-4
d_call: .
cdr3_nt: TGTGCCAGCAGCTTCGGAGGGATCGTCAAAAACATTCAGTACTTC
cdr3_aa: CASSFGGIVKNIQYF

clone_size: many
v_call: TRBV25-1
j_call: TRBJ1-1
d_call: TRBD1
cdr3_nt: TGTGCCAGCAGCGTTGGGACAGGGGTAAACACTGAAGCTTTCTTT
cdr3_aa: CASSVGTGVNTEAFF

clone_size: many
v_call: TRBV7-6
j_call: TRBJ2-1
d_call: TRBD2
cdr3_nt: TGTGCCAGCAGCCGATCACTAGCGGGGGGGTACAATGAGCAGTTCTTC
cdr3_aa: CASSRSLAGGYNEQFF

clone_size: many
v_call: TRBV7-9
j_call: TRBJ2-3
d_call: .
cdr3_nt: TGTGCCAGCAGCCCCCGGACTACCTACACAGATACGCAGTATTTT
cdr3_aa: CASSPRTTYTDTQYF

clone_size: many
v_call: TRBV10-1
j_call: TRBJ2-2
d_call: .
cdr3_nt: TGCGCCAGCAGTCAAGACGCCGCCACCGGGGAGCTGTTTTTT
cdr3_aa: CASSQDAATGELFF

clone_size: many
v_call: TRBV4-1
j_call: TRBJ2-3
d_call: TRBD2
cdr3_nt: TGCGCCAGCAGCCCAGGGCTAGCGGGGGGCGCAGACACGCAGTATTTT
cdr3_aa: CASSPGLAGGADTQYF

clone_size: many
v_call: TRBV29-1
j_call: TRBJ1-2
d_call: TRBD1
cdr3_nt: TGCAGCGTTGAAGAGGGACAGGCCTACTATGGCTACACCTTC
cdr3_aa: CSVEEGQAYYGYTF

clone_size: many
v_call: TRBV7-9
j_call: TRBJ2-2
d_call: TRBD2
cdr3_nt: TGTGCCAGCAGTTTGGCCCTAGCGGGATTGGGCACCGGGGAGCTGTTTTTT
cdr3_aa: CASSLALAGLGTGELFF

clone_size: many
v_call: TRBV2
j_call: TRBJ1-5
d_call: .
cdr3_nt: TGTGCCAGCAGTGGTAGTCACAATCAGCCCCAGCATTTT
cdr3_aa: CASSGSHNQPQHF

clone_size: few
v_call: TRBV18
j_call: TRBJ2-7
d_call: .
cdr3_nt: TGTGCCAGCTCACCAGAGACCTACGAGCAGTACTTC
cdr3_aa: CASSPETYEQYF